The following is a T cell receptor beta chain sequence with its context. Method: immunoSEQ multiplex PCR; TCRdb's copy keeps in-frame clones and lacks some. The profile covers fewer than 70,000 clones, with roughly 82% appearing a single time and roughly 1.6% taken by the ten largest. V was pared by 3 bases and J by 7 bases, with 17 bases between. Germline values: CDR1 MNHEY, CDR2 SMNVEV (reference sequence). The CDR3 has 15 residues. The source of the sample is a study of OX40 agonist ivuxolimab in advanced cancers. Study-wide background: Eligibility admitted prior anti-PD-1, anti-PD-L1 or anti-CTLA-4 therapy; about 40% had some.

This TCR came from an adult with an advanced solid tumor such as melanoma, head and neck, liver or kidney cancer. The chain couples TRBV27 to TRBJ2-3, with D possibly being TRBD1 (6 bases). Specimen: CD4+ or CD8+ T cells sorted from blood, collected in a trial of the OX40 agonist ivuxolimab. CDR3: CASSFGPGAGNTQYF. DNA for the CDR3: TGTGCCAGCAGTTTTGGTCCAGGGGCCGGGAATACGCAGTATTTT.